This T cell receptor beta chain is drawn from a study of CD4 T cells in relation to SARS-CoV-2 and coronaviruses. As regards this clone: Its antigen is unidentified.

Between the trimmed V and J ends, which lost 5 bases and 8 bases, there was a span of 13 bases. CDR1 and CDR2 (germline): SGHVS, FQNEAQ. This CDR3 spans 13 amino acids. Data came from immunoSEQ multiplex PCR; TCRdb stores just in-frame clones and leaves some out. Seen here are roughly 20,000 clones, about 78% observed once, and the top ten hold approximately 19%. CD4+ T cells from unexposed donors were obtained before the COVID-19 pandemic (2011-2018). After more than eight days of culture, CD4+ T cells were isolated. As cell numbers allowed, unexposed-donor CD4+ T cells faced SARS-CoV-2 S/N and four cold-coronavirus spikes. Study results and limitations: Approximately 65% of donors had memory CD4+ clonotypes crossrecognizing SARS-CoV-2 and common cold coronavirus spike.

The sequenced material came from CD4+ T cells from PBMCs, cultured in vitro. The source is a human donor in good health. The chain has TRBV7-8 and TRBJ2-1; D ambiguous. The CDR3 loop reads CASSPPRRHEQFF. CDR3 in DNA: TGTGCCAGCAGCCCCCCACGGCGCCATGAGCAGTTCTTC.